The 30 T cell receptor beta chains below were found in one sample sequenced in a study of blood T cell repertoires in COVID-19. Clones were sequenced by immunoSEQ multiplex PCR, and TCRdb holds only the in-frame ones, with some missing. The repertoire holds some 270,000 clones, with 90% as singletons. The sequenced material came from peripheral blood. The receptors were gathered from a woman between 55 and 75 years old with COVID-19, enrolled during active disease.

The chain combines TRBV15 with TRBJ1-6; D remains ambiguous. Germline-derived CDR1 and CDR2 are LNHNV and YYDKDF (reference sequence). This CDR3 is 13 amino acids long. Trimming pared 3 bases from V and 7 bases from J, leaving 7 bases between. The CDR3 region is CATSSGRNSPLHF. CDR3 nucleotide sequence: TGTGCCACCAGCAGTGGCAGGAATTCACCCCTCCACTTT.

CDR3 DNA sequence: TGTGCCAGCAGTGAAAGGGACATTACGGCGCCCCTCCACTTT. It encodes CASSERDITAPLHF. The gene calls are TRBV2 and TRBJ1-6; maybe TRBD1 (6 bases). Germline V lookup: CDR1 SNHLY, CDR2 FYNNEI. This CDR3 spans 14 amino acids. The V end lost 2 bases, the J end lost 13 bases, and 15 bases lay between the germline ends.

The CDR3 protein is CASSLILAKDNYEQYF. CDR3 bases: TGTGCCAGCAGCTTGATCCTGGCAAAAGACAACTACGAGCAGTACTTC. The J gene is TRBJ2-7, the V gene TRBV7-2; the D is unclear. Deletions cut 3 bases from V and 3 bases from J, with 18 bases between. This CDR3 has 16 amino acids. Germline assignment: CDR1 SGHTA and CDR2 FQGNSA.

There are a few counts of this clone. J is TRBJ1-4 and V is TRBV30; no clear D gene. V lost 4 bases to trimming and J lost 7 bases, with 10 bases between them. The CDR3 is 12 amino acids. Germline loops: CDR1 GTSNPN, CDR2 SVGIG (reference sequence). The CDR3 nucleotides are TGTGCCTGGACCGGGGAAACTGAAAAACTGTTTTTT. Its translation: CAWTGETEKLFF. Drawing the rest from reference TRBV30 and TRBJ1-4, the complete variable domain is SQTIHQWPATLVQPVGSPLSLECTVEGTSNPNLYWYRQAAGRGLQLLFYSVGIGQISSEVPQNLSASRPQDRQFILSSKKLLLSDSGFYLCAWTGETEKLFFGSGTQLSVL.

The chain carries TRBV5-1 and TRBJ1-2, with a possible D match to TRBD1 (6 bases). The CDR3 has 13 residues. With 4 bases removed from V and 1 base from J, the gap between germline ends came to 8 bases. Per germline, CDR1 SGHRS and CDR2 YFSETQ. CDR3 region: CASSVDSNYGYTF. The CDR3 DNA reads as TGCGCCAGCAGCGTGGACAGTAACTATGGCTACACCTTC.

V usage is TRBV3-1 (or the pseudogene TRBV3-2) and J usage is TRBJ2-5; possible D gene TRBD2, 5 bases. Germline V lookup: CDR1 LGHDT, CDR2 YNNKEL (reference sequence). With 4 bases removed from V and 1 base from J, the gap between germline ends came to 19 bases. This CDR3 is built from 17 residues. The CDR3 loop reads CASSRATPTGLQETQYF. CDR3 nucleotides: TGTGCCAGCAGCCGAGCTACCCCGACCGGACTCCAAGAGACCCAGTACTTC.

The chain combines TRBV5-4 with TRBJ1-4; D might be TRBD1 (5 bases). Per germline, CDR1 SGHNT and CDR2 YYREEE (reference sequence). V lost 4 bases to trimming and J lost 4 bases, with 11 bases between them. The CDR3 covers 14 residues. The chain's CDR3 is CASSAGTDNEKLFF. The CDR3 coding sequence is TGTGCCAGCAGCGCCGGGACTGATAATGAAAAACTGTTTTTT.

V usage is TRBV7-6 and J usage is TRBJ2-3, with TRBD2 matching 8 bases. CDR1 and CDR2 from the germline V gene are SGHVS and FNYEAQ. V shed 5 bases, J shed 0 bases, and the junction held 10 bases outside the gene matches. The CDR3 covers 17 residues. CDR3 coding DNA: TGTGCCAGCAGCCCACGACTAGCGCAAATTAGCACAGATACGCAGTATTTT. Encoded protein: CASSPRLAQISTDTQYF. Using reference TRBV7-6 and TRBJ2-3 for the parts outside the CDR3, the full variable domain is GAGVSQSPRYKVTKRGQDVALRCDPISGHVSLYWYRQALGQGPEFLTYFNYEAQQDKSGLPNDRFSAERPEGSISTLTIQRTEQRDSAMYRCASSPRLAQISTDTQYFGPGTRLTVL.

The DNA for the CDR3 is TGTGCCAGCAGTTATAGCCCTAGCGGGGGCAATGAGCAGTTCTTC. It encodes CASSYSPSGGNEQFF. J is TRBJ2-1 and V is TRBV6-5; TRBD2 aligns across 10 bases. CDR3 size: 15 residues. With V trimmed by 3 bases and J by 6 bases, 5 bases remained unmatched. From germline, CDR1 is MNHEY and CDR2 SVGAGI.

This chain links TRBV29-1 with TRBJ1-2, with no clear D. Trimming pared 4 bases from V and 8 bases from J, leaving 20 bases between. The CDR3 is made up of 14 amino acids. Germline V gene lookup returns CDR1 SQVTM and CDR2 ANQGSEA. Here the CDR3 reads CSVGPTPPPGGYTF. In DNA, the CDR3 is TGCAGCGTTGGCCCGACTCCTCCCCCGGGGGGCTACACCTTC.

The chain employs TRBV4-3 and TRBJ1-2; D might be TRBD1 (5 bases). The CDR3 has 14 residues. Germline values: CDR1 LGHNA, CDR2 YSLEER. Trimming stripped 4 bases from V and 1 base from J, with 10 bases between. In DNA form, the CDR3 reads TGCGCCAGCAGCCCCAAGGGGATTAACTATGGCTACACCTTC. Residues: CASSPKGINYGYTF.

The rearrangement uses TRBV3-1 (or the pseudogene TRBV3-2) and TRBJ2-3; 9 bases match TRBD2. Germline V gives CDR1 LGHDT, CDR2 YNNKEL (reference sequence). The CDR3 contains 18 residues. With V trimmed by 1 base and J by 3 bases, 11 bases remained unmatched. CDR3 protein: CASSQAWGFSGGTDTQYF. The CDR3 DNA reads as TGTGCCAGCAGCCAAGCCTGGGGCTTTAGCGGGGGAACAGATACGCAGTATTTT.

The chain links TRBV5-4 to TRBJ1-2; tentatively, D is TRBD1 (5 bases). Deletions cut 0 bases from V and 0 bases from J, with 6 bases between. Germline CDR1 SGHNT, CDR2 YYREEE (reference sequence). This CDR3 spans 14 amino acids. Written as DNA, the CDR3 is TGTGCCAGCAGCTTGGGGGGGGCTAACTATGGCTACACCTTC. It is translated as CASSLGGANYGYTF.

This chain connects TRBV30 to TRBJ1-5, with 8 bases fitting TRBD1. This CDR3 region has 13 residues. The ends lost 3 bases at V and 7 bases at J; junction bases unmatched: 5. Germline V gene sequence: CDR1 GTSNPN, CDR2 SVGIG (reference sequence). CDR3 sequence (DNA): TGTGCCTGGAGCGTGGACAGGGTCCAGCCCCAGCATTTT. Its translation is CAWSVDRVQPQHF.

This chain links TRBV5-1 with TRBJ2-3, with a weak D call TRBD1 (6 bases). CDR3 length equals 16 residues. Germline V lookup: CDR1 SGHRS, CDR2 YFSETQ. Between the trimmed V and J ends, which lost 3 bases and 0 bases, there was a span of 14 bases. The CDR3 reads CASSYTGTLSTDTQYF. Written as DNA, the CDR3 is TGCGCCAGCAGCTATACCGGGACACTAAGCACAGATACGCAGTATTTT. The full variable domain, completed using reference TRBV5-1 and TRBJ2-3, is KAGVTQTPRYLIKTRGQQVTLSCSPISGHRSVSWYQQTPGQGLQFLFEYFSETQRNKGNFPGRFSGRQFSNSRSEMNVSTLELGDSALYLCASSYTGTLSTDTQYFGPGTRLTVL.

This clone showed up just a few times. The rearrangement joins TRBV7-9 to TRBJ1-5, with 10 bases lining up with TRBD1. The CDR3 contains 15 residues. V dropped 8 bases and J dropped 4; count of bases not matched to a gene: 8. Germline V gene lookup returns CDR1 SEHNR and CDR2 FQNEAQ (reference sequence). The CDR3 sequence is CASGQGGAENQPQHF. CDR3 bases: TGTGCCAGCGGACAGGGGGGGGCCGAAAATCAGCCCCAGCATTTT.

V usage is TRBV15 and J usage is TRBJ2-7, with a possible D match to TRBD1 (7 bases). The germline V and J ends were trimmed by 0 bases and 10 bases, with 19 bases remaining between them. The CDR3 has 15 amino acids. Germline V lookup: CDR1 LNHNV, CDR2 YYDKDF (reference sequence). CDR3 coding DNA: TGTGCCACCAGCAGAGATCTGTCCCCAGGGGGGTTCCAGTACTTC. This sequence encodes CATSRDLSPGGFQYF.

This chain uses TRBV6-5 with TRBJ1-1, with TRBD1 identical over 7 bases. From germline, CDR1 is MNHEY and CDR2 SVGAGI. This CDR3 comprises 14 residues. The trim removed 5 bases at V and 2 bases at J, leaving 5 bases unmatched. The CDR3 spells CASSRTGSNTEAFF. The DNA of the CDR3 is TGTGCCAGCAGTAGGACAGGCTCCAACACTGAAGCTTTCTTT.

The rearrangement uses TRBV27 and TRBJ2-3; 12 bases agree with TRBD1. Germline lookup yields CDR1 MNHEY and CDR2 SMNVEV (reference sequence). The CDR3 has 16 residues. Trimming at V came to 6 bases and at J to 2 bases, leaving 6 bases not matched to a gene. CDR3 amino acids: CASRTLGQGATDTQYF. The CDR3 DNA reads TGTGCCAGCAGGACCTTGGGACAGGGGGCCACAGATACGCAGTATTTT.

To note about this clone: Other nucleotide sequences in the sample specify the same CDR3. The chain links TRBV5-1 to TRBJ1-1; D not certain. This CDR3 has 13 residues. Germline lookup yields CDR1 SGHRS and CDR2 YFSETQ. V was trimmed by 0 bases and J by 0 bases, leaving 3 bases between them. CDR3 region: CASSLAVNTEAFF. The CDR3 DNA is TGCGCCAGCAGCTTGGCCGTGAACACTGAAGCTTTCTTT.

The genes are TRBV9 and TRBJ1-4; no firm D call. This CDR3 contains 13 residues. CDR1 SGDLS and CDR2 YYNGEE come from the germline V gene. With 2 bases removed from V and 8 bases from J, the gap between germline ends came to 10 bases. The CDR3 here is CASSVGRREKLFF. The CDR3 DNA sequence: TGTGCCAGCAGCGTCGGGCGGAGGGAAAAACTGTTTTTT.

This chain uses TRBV9 with TRBJ1-6, with TRBD1 identical over 10 bases. Germline loops: CDR1 SGDLS, CDR2 YYNGEE. V dropped 3 bases and J dropped 10; count of bases not matched to a gene: 7. CDR3 length: 15 residues. The CDR3 is CASSATTGGGSPLHF. The CDR3 bases are TGTGCCAGCAGCGCTACGACAGGGGGCGGGTCACCCCTCCACTTT. Drawing the rest from reference TRBV9 and TRBJ1-6, the complete variable domain is DSGVTQTPKHLITATGQRVTLRCSPRSGDLSVYWYQQSLDQGLQFLIQYYNGEERAKGNILERFSAQQFPDLHSELNLSSLELGDSALYFCASSATTGGGSPLHFGNGTRLTVT.

This chain connects TRBV5-4 to TRBJ1-6; 8 nucleotides line up with TRBD1. The CDR3 has 15 residues. From germline, CDR1 is SGHNT and CDR2 YYREEE (reference sequence). J lost 6 bases, V lost 5 bases, and 7 bases had no gene match. CDR3: CASSQDRGSNSPLHF. The CDR3 region has the DNA TGTGCCAGCAGTCAAGACAGGGGCAGTAATTCACCCCTCCACTTT. Using reference TRBV5-4 and TRBJ1-6 for the parts outside the CDR3, the full variable domain is ETGVTQSPTHLIKTRGQQVTLRCSSQSGHNTVSWYQQALGQGPQFIFQYYREEENGRGNFPPRFSGLQFPNYSSELNVNALELDDSALYLCASSQDRGSNSPLHFGNGTRLTVT.

The chain combines TRBV5-8 with TRBJ2-1, with D possibly being TRBD2 (6 bases). Trimming took 0 bases from V and 12 from J, leaving 22 bases between them. The CDR3 has 16 amino acids. Looked up from germline, CDR1 is SGHTS and CDR2 is YDEGEE. Here the CDR3 reads CASSLGVAGIIPLQFF. Written as DNA, the CDR3 is TGTGCCAGCAGCTTGGGGGTGGCGGGGATAATCCCCTTGCAGTTCTTC.

DNA for the CDR3: TGCGCCAGCCAAGGGGGGGGGAACACTGAAGCTTTCTTT. Its protein is CASQGGGNTEAFF. The rearrangement joins TRBV4-1 to TRBJ1-1; possibly TRBD1 for D (6 bases). The CDR3 spans 13 residues. Germline V gene sequence: CDR1 MGHRA, CDR2 YSYEKL. Trimming stripped 8 bases from V and 1 base from J, with 11 bases between.

The chain employs TRBV7-8 and TRBJ1-5; 7 nucleotides agree with TRBD1. Looked up from germline, CDR1 is SGHVS and CDR2 is FQNEAQ. The CDR3 runs to 17 residues. Trimming removed 1 base from V and 4 bases from J; junction bases left unmatched: 10. The CDR3 loop is CASSLDRGSTRNQPQHF. The CDR3 nucleotides read TGTGCCAGCAGCTTAGACAGGGGAAGTACGCGGAATCAGCCCCAGCATTTT.

This chain connects TRBV7-2 to TRBJ1-1; 7 bases are shared with TRBD1. Unmatched junction bases numbered 1, after V lost 5 bases and J lost 1 base. This CDR3 is built from 13 residues. Germline V gene lookup returns CDR1 SGHTA and CDR2 FQGNSA. In nucleotides, the CDR3 is TGTGCCAGCAGCAGGGACAGGAACACTGAAGCTTTCTTT. It translates to CASSRDRNTEAFF. Full variable domain (outside the CDR3, taken from reference TRBV7-2 and TRBJ1-1): GAGVSQSPSNKVTEKGKDVELRCDPISGHTALYWYRQSLGQGLEFLIYFQGNSAPDKSGLPSDRFSAERTGGSVSTLTIQRTQQEDSAVYLCASSRDRNTEAFFGQGTRLTVV.

This clone was detected a few times. The gene calls are TRBV3-1 (or the pseudogene TRBV3-2) and TRBJ1-1, with D unclear. The CDR3 contains 13 residues. V lost 10 bases to trimming and J lost 1 base, with 13 bases between them. CDR1 is LGHDT, CDR2 YNNKEL, per germline (reference sequence). CDR3 nucleotide sequence: TGTGCCATCCCCGAGGCCGAGAACACTGAAGCTTTCTTT. Encoded protein: CAIPEAENTEAFF.

The chain employs TRBV30 and TRBJ1-2, with unresolved D. Deletions cut 4 bases from V and 7 bases from J, with 13 bases between. The CDR3 sequence is 12 residues long. Germline loops: CDR1 GTSNPN, CDR2 SVGIG (reference sequence). In DNA, the CDR3 is TGTGCCTGGACCCCGGTCCTATCTGGCTACACCTTC. Its protein product is CAWTPVLSGYTF.

Only a few counts were recorded for this clone. Additional DNA sequences in this sample encode the identical CDR3. The gene calls are TRBV18 and TRBJ2-7; 10 bases align to TRBD1. With 6 bases clipped from V and 4 bases from J, the junction kept 9 bases outside the gene matches. There are 15 residues in the CDR3. Germline V lookup: CDR1 KGHSH, CDR2 LQKENI. The CDR3 loop is CASSPPTGGSYEQYF. The DNA of the CDR3 is TGTGCCAGCTCCCCTCCGACAGGGGGCAGTTACGAGCAGTACTTC.